This TCR beta chain was found in a study of T-cell memory formation after mild COVID-19. Study conclusions and caveats: Later expanders leaned CD4+, whereas day 15 to 85 contracting clones were balanced CD4/CD8.

This clonotype was detected only a few times. The antigen is not known. The 5'RACE method, run with constant-segment primers, produced TCR alpha and TCR beta cDNA libraries (carrying sample barcodes and UMIs). TCRdb processed the 5' RACE reads anew with MiXCR; each CDR3 protein has one entry. The data show about 320,000 distinct CDR3 sequences, around 15% seen once. This clonotype was obtained from a man between 18 and 29 years old who had mild COVID-19 (a few samples of this study predate the infection). Cell type and time point are not known. The sample consisted of PBMCs or a T cell subset sorted from them (not recorded which).

The CDR3 loop is CASSPRQPQHF. The CDR3 DNA is TGTGCCAGCTCACCCCGTCAGCCCCAGCATTTT. The chain links TRBV18 to TRBJ1-5; the D is unclear. Per the germline V gene, CDR1 is KGHSH and CDR2 is LQKENI. The CDR3 has 11 residues. V was trimmed by 3 bases and J by 6 bases, leaving 3 bases between them.